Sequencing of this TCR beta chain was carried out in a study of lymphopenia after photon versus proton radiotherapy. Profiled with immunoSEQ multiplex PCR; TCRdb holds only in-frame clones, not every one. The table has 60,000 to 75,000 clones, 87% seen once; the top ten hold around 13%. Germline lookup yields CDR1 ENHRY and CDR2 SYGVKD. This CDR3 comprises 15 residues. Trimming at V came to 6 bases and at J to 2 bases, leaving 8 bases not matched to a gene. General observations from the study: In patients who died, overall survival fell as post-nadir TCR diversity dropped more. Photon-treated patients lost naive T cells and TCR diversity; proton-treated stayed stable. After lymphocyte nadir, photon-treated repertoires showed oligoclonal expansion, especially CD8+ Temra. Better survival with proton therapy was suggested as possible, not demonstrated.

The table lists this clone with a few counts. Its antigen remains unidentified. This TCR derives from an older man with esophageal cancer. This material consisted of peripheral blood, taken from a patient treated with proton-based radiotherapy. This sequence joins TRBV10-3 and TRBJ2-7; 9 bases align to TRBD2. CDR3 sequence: CAIRATSGSTYEQYF. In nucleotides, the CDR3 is TGTGCCATCAGAGCGACTAGCGGATCGACCTACGAGCAGTACTTC.